The entry below gives a single T cell receptor beta chain sequence along with its context. Its specificity is not known. The CDR3 covers 15 residues. V lost 6 bases to trimming and J lost 0 bases, with 12 bases between them. Germline V gene data show CDR1 as LGHNT and CDR2 as FRNRAP. The sample originates from a study of T cell responses to AZD1222 COVID-19 vaccine. General study findings and limits: Unmutated regions of variants are reportedly targeted by nearly half of spike-specific TCRs. Only 5 or 6 people who got AZD1222 tested seropositive at baseline.

Sequenced by immunoSEQ multiplex PCR; TCRdb stores in-frame clones only, minus some. Of roughly 200,000 clones in the sample, around 90% were seen once. The source was peripheral blood, collected 28 days after the second dose of the MenACWY control vaccine. The chain uses TRBV12-5 and TRBJ1-5; D not resolved. This TCR was recovered from an adult who received the MenACWY meningococcal vaccine as a control. The CDR3: CASGPSGVSNQPQHF. CDR3 sequence (DNA): TGTGCTAGTGGCCCCTCTGGGGTTAGCAATCAGCCCCAGCATTTT.